These T cell receptor beta chains were read from a single sample in a study of kidney transplant recipient with SARS-CoV-2 infection. Each CDR3 protein is one row after TCRdb ran MiXCR on the reads. Seen here are 200,000 to 300,000 distinct CDR3 sequences, 29% observed once, and the top ten hold under 9.5%. The sample here was a blood sample, taken at baseline and on day 111 from a kidney transplant recipient. The source is a male patient in his thirties who had COVID-19 and was a kidney transplant recipient. Some of these T cells may belong to the graft donor. CDR3s include the opening cysteine and the closing phenylalanine or tryptophan. Each record gives: CDR3 length, D gene, V gene, CDR3 protein. D genes are given only for firm matches.

>15|TRBD2|TRBV5-4
CASSLPSGSAGELFF
>17|-|TRBV7-2
CASSIVDRDGKTYGYTF
>13|TRBD1|TRBV29-1
CSVPGTGFYEQYF
>17|-|TRBV3-1
CASSRTFTLRKTYGYTF
>12|-|TRBV20-1
CGAGTVNTEAFF
>16|TRBD2|TRBV7-3
CASSPTSTSATYEQYF
>13|-|TRBV2
CASSAGQLGELFF
>15|TRBD1|TRBV25-1
CASSPMTGGNEKLFF
>16|-|TRBV5-4
CASPLHVPGKTYGYTF
>16|-|TRBV5-6
CASQRYNSRKTYGYTF
>16|TRBD2|TRBV11-2
CASRQAGTSNTGELFF
>16|-|TRBV20-1
CSVRGSRRNVDHGYTF
>15|-|TRBV4-3
CASSQDSGMGQGYTF
>12|-|TRBV24-1
CATGEGGETQYF
>14|-|TRBV6-5
CASSYSTPGNEQFF
>17|-|TRBV7-1
CASSSNAHEGKTYGYTF
>14|TRBD2|TRBV10-3
CAIRAGDLYNEQFF